These 21 T cell receptor beta chains came from one sample sequenced in a study of blood T cells in healthy people across ages. A J-beta primer mix and a sample-barcoded 5' primer were used in a second PCR of roughly 7 to 12 cycles. Using its own MiXCR run on the 5' RACE reads, TCRdb lists one record per CDR3 protein. The sample includes roughly 700,000 distinct CDR3 sequences, 25% of them seen just once. These data are also associated with another study on T cells of mothers and their children.

The sample taken for sequencing was blood. These receptor sequences come from a boy aged 5-17 years in good health.

This clonotype occurred a few times. V usage is TRBV4-1 and J usage is TRBJ2-1, with 9 nucleotides matching TRBD2. V lost 4 bases to trimming and J lost 4 bases; unmatched junction nucleotides: 14. Germline V gene lookup returns CDR1 MGHRA and CDR2 YSYEKL. The CDR3 sequence is 18 residues long. The CDR3 loop reads CASSPGGAAGGTYNEQFF. The CDR3 DNA is TGCGCCAGCAGCCCCGGGGGTGCAGCGGGAGGAACGTACAATGAGCAGTTCTTC.

The rearrangement joins TRBV12-3 or TRBV12-4 to TRBJ1-3; D unresolved. V was shortened by 5 bases and J by 3 bases, with 11 bases between the two germline ends. There are 14 residues in the CDR3. CDR3 coding DNA: TGTGCCAGCAGTCCGGCCCAGGTTGGAAACACCATATATTTT. Translation: CASSPAQVGNTIYF.

The table lists this clonotype with a few counts. This chain links TRBV6-2 or TRBV6-3 with TRBJ2-5, with D tentatively TRBD2 (6 bases). CDR3 length equals 16 residues. CDR1 and CDR2 (germline): MNHEY, SVGEGT. Trimming cost V 6 bases and J 2 bases, with 19 bases left between them. CDR3 sequence reads: CASSSLIGSKQETQYF. The CDR3 DNA reads as TGTGCCAGCAGCTCTCTCATCGGGAGTAAACAAGAGACCCAGTACTTC.

The chain couples TRBV28 to TRBJ2-7; D possibly uses TRBD1 or TRBD2 (5 bases each). CDR1 and CDR2 (germline): MDHEN, SYDVKM. V lost 7 bases, J lost 0 bases, and 16 bases lay in between. The CDR3 totals 15 residues. CDR3 sequence reads: CASTPGPADSYEQYF. The CDR3 DNA sequence: TGTGCCAGCACCCCGGGACCGGCGGACTCCTACGAGCAGTACTTC.

The chain is built from TRBV11-2 and TRBJ2-7, with TRBD1 matching 9 bases. The germline CDR1 and CDR2 sequences are SGHAT and FQNNGV. V trimming: 6 bases; J trimming: 4 bases; junction bases outside the gene matches: 16. CDR3 length: 17 residues. The CDR3 DNA reads as TGTGCCAGCAGTTTCCAAGTTACCGGGACAGGGTTGTACGAGCAGTACTTC. Protein product: CASSFQVTGTGLYEQYF.

V and J are TRBV10-3 and TRBJ1-1; D not resolved. Germline CDR1 reads ENHRY; CDR2 reads SYGVKD. The CDR3 consists of 12 residues. V was cut by 1 base and J by 3 bases, with 3 bases left in between. CDR3 nucleotide sequence: TGTGCCATCAGTGAGTATGACACTGAAGCTTTCTTT. Translating gives CAISEYDTEAFF.

The genes are TRBV20-1 and TRBJ2-5; 7 bases are a match to TRBD2. The germline V gene encodes CDR1 DFQATT and CDR2 SNEGSKA (reference sequence). The J segment lost 4 bases and the V segment lost 5 bases, leaving 13 bases of the junction unmatched. The CDR3 is made up of 15 amino acids. Here the CDR3 reads CSASKEAGRGETQYF. The CDR3 DNA reads as TGCAGTGCTTCTAAGGAAGCGGGGAGAGGAGAGACCCAGTACTTC.

V and J are TRBV28 and TRBJ2-2, with 8 nucleotides matching TRBD2. The CDR3 is 14 amino acids. V shed 3 bases and J 10 bases; nucleotides not matched to a gene: 7. Germline CDR1 reads MDHEN; CDR2 reads SYDVKM. DNA for the CDR3: TGTGCCAGCAGTTTTTCGGGGGGGAGACTGGAGCTGTTTTTT. Translation gives CASSFSGGRLELFF.

This clonotype showed up just a few times. This CDR3 reads CSTSLAGGRSSTDTQYF. CDR3 DNA: TGCAGTACATCACTAGCGGGAGGGCGGTCTAGCACAGATACGCAGTATTTT. This rearrangement joins TRBV20-1 to TRBJ2-3; 13 positions match TRBD2. Germline V gene data show CDR1 as DFQATT and CDR2 as SNEGSKA (reference sequence). J gave up 0 bases and V 8 bases, and 11 bases lay outside the gene matches. The CDR3 consists of 17 residues.

CDR3 nucleotides: TGTGCCAGCAGCCAAGATGGGGGGGCCTCGAACTATGGCTACACCTTC. The encoded protein is CASSQDGGASNYGYTF. The chain recombines TRBV4-2 with TRBJ1-2, with TRBD1 as a possible D gene (6 bases). Deletions cut 0 bases from V and 2 bases from J, with 13 bases between. The CDR3 is 16 residues long. Per the germline V gene, CDR1 is LGHNA and CDR2 is YNFKEQ.

This clonotype was observed a handful of times. The chain joins TRBV5-1 to TRBJ2-1; TRBD1 agrees at 8 bases. CDR3 size: 15 residues. Germline V lookup: CDR1 SGHRS, CDR2 YFSETQ. The V and J ends lost 4 bases and 7 bases, in that order; junction bases with no gene match: 10. CDR3 region: CASSVGQGALNEQFF. In DNA form, the CDR3 reads TGCGCCAGCAGCGTGGGTCAGGGGGCTCTAAATGAGCAGTTCTTC.

The rearrangement links TRBV28 to TRBJ1-1, with D hard to call. The length of the CDR3 is 13 residues. V was shortened by 3 bases and J by 0 bases, with 5 bases between the two germline ends. Germline CDR1 MDHEN, CDR2 SYDVKM. The CDR3 protein is CASSFPLNTEAFF. The CDR3 nucleotides are TGTGCCAGCAGTTTCCCTCTGAACACTGAAGCTTTCTTT.

The gene calls are TRBV7-6 and TRBJ2-3; the D gene is possibly TRBD2 (7 bases). Germline V lookup: CDR1 SGHVS, CDR2 FNYEAQ. The CDR3 covers 16 residues. Trimming shortened V by 5 bases and J by 4 bases, and 19 bases separated the two germline ends. CDR3 DNA: TGTGCCAGCAGCGACGGACCGGGGGGCCTCTCAGATACGCAGTATTTT. This gives the protein CASSDGPGGLSDTQYF.

The V and J genes are TRBV21-1 and TRBJ2-3; TRBD1, the table's D call, was not compared with the DNA. TRBV21-1 is tagged as a pseudogene. This CDR3 comprises 16 residues. The CDR3 sequence is CASSKAYRQGAHTQYF. DNA for the CDR3: TGTGCCAGCAGCAAAGCGTACCGACAGGGGGCACATACGCAGTATTTT.

This clonotype was found a few times. The rearrangement links TRBV4-3 to TRBJ1-1; D is perhaps TRBD1 (6 bases). Trimming left V 3 bases short and J 6 bases short, with 20 bases between. The V gene's germline CDR1 is LGHNA and CDR2 YSLEER. This CDR3 region has 16 residues. The chain's CDR3 is CASSQGAPGIYAEAFF. CDR3 nucleotides: TGCGCCAGCAGCCAGGGGGCGCCCGGCATATACGCTGAAGCTTTCTTT.

This chain joins TRBV19 and TRBJ2-5; 8 bases line up with TRBD2. Matching the DNA end better, TRBJ2-1 makes the J call doubtful. Germline V gene sequence: CDR1 LNHDA, CDR2 SQIVND (reference sequence). The CDR3 sequence is 12 residues long. The CDR3 bases are TGTGCCAGTGACCTTCGGGGGGGTGAGCAGTTCTTC. Translating gives CASDLRGGEQFF.

This clonotype appeared a few times. The J gene is TRBJ2-1, the V gene TRBV29-1, with 9 nucleotides matching TRBD1. The trim removed 0 bases at V and 2 bases at J, leaving 11 bases unmatched. The CDR3 loop spans 18 amino acids. Germline V gene lookup returns CDR1 SQVTM and CDR2 ANQGSEA. The CDR3 nucleotides read TGCAGCGTTGAAGATAACCTCATGCGACAGGGGGCCTACAATGAGCAGTTCTTC. The encoded protein is CSVEDNLMRQGAYNEQFF.

This chain uses TRBV12-5 with TRBJ2-2, with D unresolved. V lost 6 bases, J lost 5 bases, and 4 bases lay in between. CDR3 length: 11 amino acids. CDR1 and CDR2 from the germline V gene are LGHNT and FRNRAP. CDR3 in DNA: TGTGCTAGTGGGACGACCGGGGAGCTGTTTTTT. Translated: CASGTTGELFF.

The chain couples TRBV6-1 to TRBJ2-3, with 15 positions matching TRBD2. Germline assignment: CDR1 MNHNS and CDR2 SASEGT. The CDR3 extends over 19 amino acids. The V and J ends lost 6 bases and 1 base, in that order; junction bases with no gene match: 11. Here the CDR3 DNA reads TGTGCCAGCAGCACCCGGACTAGCGGGAGGGTTCCGGGCACAGATACGCAGTATTTT. Encoded protein: CASSTRTSGRVPGTDTQYF.

The gene calls are TRBV4-3 and TRBJ2-2, with 8 positions matching TRBD1. With V trimmed by 0 bases and J by 5 bases, 8 bases remained unmatched. Germline V gene data show CDR1 as LGHNA and CDR2 as YSLEER. This CDR3 is 17 amino acids long. The CDR3 loop reads CASSQDRAGGMTGELFF. For the CDR3, the DNA is TGCGCCAGCAGCCAAGATCGGGCAGGGGGCATGACCGGGGAGCTGTTTTTT.

J is TRBJ2-5 and V is TRBV7-9, with a tentative D call TRBD2 (5 bases). Trimming stripped 5 bases from V and 4 bases from J, with 11 bases between. Germline assignment: CDR1 SEHNR and CDR2 FQNEAQ (reference sequence). The CDR3 covers 13 residues. The CDR3 DNA sequence: TGTGCCAGCAGCCTCCCGGGGTCAGAGACCCAGTACTTC. As protein: CASSLPGSETQYF.